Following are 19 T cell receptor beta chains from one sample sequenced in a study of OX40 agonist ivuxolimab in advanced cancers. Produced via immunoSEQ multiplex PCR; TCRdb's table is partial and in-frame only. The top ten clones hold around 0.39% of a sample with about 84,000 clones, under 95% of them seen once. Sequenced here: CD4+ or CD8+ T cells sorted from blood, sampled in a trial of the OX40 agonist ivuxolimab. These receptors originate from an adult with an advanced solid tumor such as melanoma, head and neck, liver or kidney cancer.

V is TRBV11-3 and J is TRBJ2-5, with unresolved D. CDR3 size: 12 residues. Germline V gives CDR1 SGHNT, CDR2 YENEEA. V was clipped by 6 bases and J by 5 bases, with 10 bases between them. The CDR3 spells CASSKSLETQYF. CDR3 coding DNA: TGTGCCAGCAGTAAGAGTCTGGAGACCCAGTACTTC.

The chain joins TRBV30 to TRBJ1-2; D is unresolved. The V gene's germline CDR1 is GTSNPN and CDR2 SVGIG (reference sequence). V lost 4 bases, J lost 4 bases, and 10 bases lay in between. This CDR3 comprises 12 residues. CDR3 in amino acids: CAWKRVVYGYTF. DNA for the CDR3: TGTGCCTGGAAACGGGTGGTCTATGGCTACACCTTC.

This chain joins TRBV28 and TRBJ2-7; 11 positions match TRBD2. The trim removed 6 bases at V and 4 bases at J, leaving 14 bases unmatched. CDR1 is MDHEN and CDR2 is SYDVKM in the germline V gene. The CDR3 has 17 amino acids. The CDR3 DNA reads TGTGCCAGCAGCTACAGGGTAGCGGGAGGGACTCGGTACGAGCAGTACTTC. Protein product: CASSYRVAGGTRYEQYF.

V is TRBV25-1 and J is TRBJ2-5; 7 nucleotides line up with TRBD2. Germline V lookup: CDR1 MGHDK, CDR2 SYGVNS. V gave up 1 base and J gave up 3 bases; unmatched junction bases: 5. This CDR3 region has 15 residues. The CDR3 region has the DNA TGTGCCAGCAGTGAATGGGGGGAGGGAAAAGAGACCCAGTACTTC. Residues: CASSEWGEGKETQYF.

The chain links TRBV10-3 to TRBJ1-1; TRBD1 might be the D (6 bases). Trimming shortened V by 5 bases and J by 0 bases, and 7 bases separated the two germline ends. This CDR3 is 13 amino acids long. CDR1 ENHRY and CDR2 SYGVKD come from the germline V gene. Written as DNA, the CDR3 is TGTGCCATCAGTACAGGGTTGAACACTGAAGCTTTCTTT. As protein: CAISTGLNTEAFF.

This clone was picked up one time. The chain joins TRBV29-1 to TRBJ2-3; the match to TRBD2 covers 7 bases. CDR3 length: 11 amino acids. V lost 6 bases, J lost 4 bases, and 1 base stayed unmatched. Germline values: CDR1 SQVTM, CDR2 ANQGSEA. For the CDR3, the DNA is TGCAGCGTCCTAGCGGCAGATACGCAGTATTTT. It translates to CSVLAADTQYF.

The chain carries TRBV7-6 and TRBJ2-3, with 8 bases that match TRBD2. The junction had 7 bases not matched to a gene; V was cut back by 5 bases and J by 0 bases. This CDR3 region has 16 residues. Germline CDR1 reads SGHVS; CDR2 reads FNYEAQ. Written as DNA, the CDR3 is TGTGCCAGCAGCCCACGTCCGGGGGGGAGCACAGATACGCAGTATTTT. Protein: CASSPRPGGSTDTQYF.

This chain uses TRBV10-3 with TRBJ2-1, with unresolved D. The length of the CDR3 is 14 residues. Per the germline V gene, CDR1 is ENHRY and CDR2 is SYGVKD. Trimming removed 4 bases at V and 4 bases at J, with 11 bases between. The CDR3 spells CAISGDGMYNEQFF. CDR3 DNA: TGTGCCATCAGTGGAGACGGAATGTACAATGAGCAGTTCTTC.

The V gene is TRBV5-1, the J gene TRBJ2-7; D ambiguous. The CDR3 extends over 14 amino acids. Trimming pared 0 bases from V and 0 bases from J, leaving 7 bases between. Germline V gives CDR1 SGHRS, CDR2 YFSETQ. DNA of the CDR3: TGCGCCAGCAGCTTGGTTTCCGGCTCCTACGAGCAGTACTTC. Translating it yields CASSLVSGSYEQYF.

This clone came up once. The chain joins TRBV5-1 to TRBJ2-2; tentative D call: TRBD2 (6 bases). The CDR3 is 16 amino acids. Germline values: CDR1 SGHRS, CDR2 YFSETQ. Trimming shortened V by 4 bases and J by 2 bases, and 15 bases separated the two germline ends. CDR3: CASSIRDSANTGELFF. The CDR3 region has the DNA TGCGCCAGCAGCATCAGGGACTCGGCAAACACCGGGGAGCTGTTTTTT.

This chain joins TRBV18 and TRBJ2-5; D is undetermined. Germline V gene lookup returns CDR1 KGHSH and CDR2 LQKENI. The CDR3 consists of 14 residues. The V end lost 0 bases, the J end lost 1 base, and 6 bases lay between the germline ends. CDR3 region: CASSPPTVQETQYF. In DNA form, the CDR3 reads TGTGCCAGCTCACCACCCACCGTCCAAGAGACCCAGTACTTC.

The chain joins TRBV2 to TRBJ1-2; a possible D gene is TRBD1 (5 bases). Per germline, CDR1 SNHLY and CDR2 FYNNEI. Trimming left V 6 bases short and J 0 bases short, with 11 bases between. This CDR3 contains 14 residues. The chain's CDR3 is CASRSGRANYGYTF. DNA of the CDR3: TGTGCCAGCAGATCAGGGAGAGCTAACTATGGCTACACCTTC. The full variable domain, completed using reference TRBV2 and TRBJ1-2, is EPEVTQTPSHQVTQMGQEVILRCVPISNHLYFYWYRQILGQKVEFLVSFYNNEISEKSEIFDDQFSVERPDGSNFTLKIRSTKLEDSAMYFCASRSGRANYGYTFGSGTRLTVV.

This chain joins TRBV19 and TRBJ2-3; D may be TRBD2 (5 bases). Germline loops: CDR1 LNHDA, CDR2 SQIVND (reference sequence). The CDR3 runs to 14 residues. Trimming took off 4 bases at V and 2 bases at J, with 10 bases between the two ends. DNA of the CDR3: TGTGCCAGTAGTAGACCGGGAAACACAGATACGCAGTATTTT. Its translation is CASSRPGNTDTQYF.

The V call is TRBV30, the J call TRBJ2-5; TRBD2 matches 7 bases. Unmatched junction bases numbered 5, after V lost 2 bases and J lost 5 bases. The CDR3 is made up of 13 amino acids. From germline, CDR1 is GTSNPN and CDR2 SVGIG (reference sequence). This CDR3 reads CAWSRLRGETQYF. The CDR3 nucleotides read TGTGCCTGGAGTCGGCTGCGGGGGGAGACCCAGTACTTC.

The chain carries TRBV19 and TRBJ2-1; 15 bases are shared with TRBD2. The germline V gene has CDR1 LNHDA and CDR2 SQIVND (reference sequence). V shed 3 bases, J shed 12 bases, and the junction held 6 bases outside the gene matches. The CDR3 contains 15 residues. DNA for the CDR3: TGTGCCAGTAGTATGGGACTAGCGGGGGGAAATTGGCAGTTCTTC. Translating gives CASSMGLAGGNWQFF.

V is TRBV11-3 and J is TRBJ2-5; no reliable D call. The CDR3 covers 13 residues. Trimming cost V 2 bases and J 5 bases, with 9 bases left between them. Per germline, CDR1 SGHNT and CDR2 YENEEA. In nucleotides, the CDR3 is TGTGCCAGCAGCTTAATCGCTCGGGAGACCCAGTACTTC. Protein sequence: CASSLIARETQYF. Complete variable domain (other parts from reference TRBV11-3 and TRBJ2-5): EAGVVQSPRYKIIEKKQPVAFWCNPISGHNTLYWYLQNLGQGPELLIRYENEEAVDDSQLPKDRFSAERLKGVDSTLKIQPAELGDSAVYLCASSLIARETQYFGPGTRLLVL.

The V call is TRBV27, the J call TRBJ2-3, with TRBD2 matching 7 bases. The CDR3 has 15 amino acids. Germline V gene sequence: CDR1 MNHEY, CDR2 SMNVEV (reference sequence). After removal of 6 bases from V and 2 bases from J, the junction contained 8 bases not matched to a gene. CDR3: CASSWEGLITDTQYF. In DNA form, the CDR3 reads TGTGCCAGCAGCTGGGAGGGACTTATCACAGATACGCAGTATTTT.

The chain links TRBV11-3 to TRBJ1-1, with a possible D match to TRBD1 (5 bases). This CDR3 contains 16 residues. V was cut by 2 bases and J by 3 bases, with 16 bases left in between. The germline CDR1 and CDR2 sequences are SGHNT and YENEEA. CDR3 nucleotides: TGTGCCAGCAGCTTATCCCAGGGACCGATTGACACTGAAGCTTTCTTT. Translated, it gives CASSLSQGPIDTEAFF. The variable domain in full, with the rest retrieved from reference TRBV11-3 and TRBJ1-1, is EAGVVQSPRYKIIEKKQPVAFWCNPISGHNTLYWYLQNLGQGPELLIRYENEEAVDDSQLPKDRFSAERLKGVDSTLKIQPAELGDSAVYLCASSLSQGPIDTEAFFGQGTRLTVV.

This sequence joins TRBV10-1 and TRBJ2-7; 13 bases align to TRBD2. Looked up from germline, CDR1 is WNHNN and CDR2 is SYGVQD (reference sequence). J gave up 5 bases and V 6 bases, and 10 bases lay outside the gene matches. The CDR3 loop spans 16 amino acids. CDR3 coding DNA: TGCGCCAGCAGCCGTACCGGGACTAGCGGGGTTGACGAGCAGTACTTC. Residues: CASSRTGTSGVDEQYF.